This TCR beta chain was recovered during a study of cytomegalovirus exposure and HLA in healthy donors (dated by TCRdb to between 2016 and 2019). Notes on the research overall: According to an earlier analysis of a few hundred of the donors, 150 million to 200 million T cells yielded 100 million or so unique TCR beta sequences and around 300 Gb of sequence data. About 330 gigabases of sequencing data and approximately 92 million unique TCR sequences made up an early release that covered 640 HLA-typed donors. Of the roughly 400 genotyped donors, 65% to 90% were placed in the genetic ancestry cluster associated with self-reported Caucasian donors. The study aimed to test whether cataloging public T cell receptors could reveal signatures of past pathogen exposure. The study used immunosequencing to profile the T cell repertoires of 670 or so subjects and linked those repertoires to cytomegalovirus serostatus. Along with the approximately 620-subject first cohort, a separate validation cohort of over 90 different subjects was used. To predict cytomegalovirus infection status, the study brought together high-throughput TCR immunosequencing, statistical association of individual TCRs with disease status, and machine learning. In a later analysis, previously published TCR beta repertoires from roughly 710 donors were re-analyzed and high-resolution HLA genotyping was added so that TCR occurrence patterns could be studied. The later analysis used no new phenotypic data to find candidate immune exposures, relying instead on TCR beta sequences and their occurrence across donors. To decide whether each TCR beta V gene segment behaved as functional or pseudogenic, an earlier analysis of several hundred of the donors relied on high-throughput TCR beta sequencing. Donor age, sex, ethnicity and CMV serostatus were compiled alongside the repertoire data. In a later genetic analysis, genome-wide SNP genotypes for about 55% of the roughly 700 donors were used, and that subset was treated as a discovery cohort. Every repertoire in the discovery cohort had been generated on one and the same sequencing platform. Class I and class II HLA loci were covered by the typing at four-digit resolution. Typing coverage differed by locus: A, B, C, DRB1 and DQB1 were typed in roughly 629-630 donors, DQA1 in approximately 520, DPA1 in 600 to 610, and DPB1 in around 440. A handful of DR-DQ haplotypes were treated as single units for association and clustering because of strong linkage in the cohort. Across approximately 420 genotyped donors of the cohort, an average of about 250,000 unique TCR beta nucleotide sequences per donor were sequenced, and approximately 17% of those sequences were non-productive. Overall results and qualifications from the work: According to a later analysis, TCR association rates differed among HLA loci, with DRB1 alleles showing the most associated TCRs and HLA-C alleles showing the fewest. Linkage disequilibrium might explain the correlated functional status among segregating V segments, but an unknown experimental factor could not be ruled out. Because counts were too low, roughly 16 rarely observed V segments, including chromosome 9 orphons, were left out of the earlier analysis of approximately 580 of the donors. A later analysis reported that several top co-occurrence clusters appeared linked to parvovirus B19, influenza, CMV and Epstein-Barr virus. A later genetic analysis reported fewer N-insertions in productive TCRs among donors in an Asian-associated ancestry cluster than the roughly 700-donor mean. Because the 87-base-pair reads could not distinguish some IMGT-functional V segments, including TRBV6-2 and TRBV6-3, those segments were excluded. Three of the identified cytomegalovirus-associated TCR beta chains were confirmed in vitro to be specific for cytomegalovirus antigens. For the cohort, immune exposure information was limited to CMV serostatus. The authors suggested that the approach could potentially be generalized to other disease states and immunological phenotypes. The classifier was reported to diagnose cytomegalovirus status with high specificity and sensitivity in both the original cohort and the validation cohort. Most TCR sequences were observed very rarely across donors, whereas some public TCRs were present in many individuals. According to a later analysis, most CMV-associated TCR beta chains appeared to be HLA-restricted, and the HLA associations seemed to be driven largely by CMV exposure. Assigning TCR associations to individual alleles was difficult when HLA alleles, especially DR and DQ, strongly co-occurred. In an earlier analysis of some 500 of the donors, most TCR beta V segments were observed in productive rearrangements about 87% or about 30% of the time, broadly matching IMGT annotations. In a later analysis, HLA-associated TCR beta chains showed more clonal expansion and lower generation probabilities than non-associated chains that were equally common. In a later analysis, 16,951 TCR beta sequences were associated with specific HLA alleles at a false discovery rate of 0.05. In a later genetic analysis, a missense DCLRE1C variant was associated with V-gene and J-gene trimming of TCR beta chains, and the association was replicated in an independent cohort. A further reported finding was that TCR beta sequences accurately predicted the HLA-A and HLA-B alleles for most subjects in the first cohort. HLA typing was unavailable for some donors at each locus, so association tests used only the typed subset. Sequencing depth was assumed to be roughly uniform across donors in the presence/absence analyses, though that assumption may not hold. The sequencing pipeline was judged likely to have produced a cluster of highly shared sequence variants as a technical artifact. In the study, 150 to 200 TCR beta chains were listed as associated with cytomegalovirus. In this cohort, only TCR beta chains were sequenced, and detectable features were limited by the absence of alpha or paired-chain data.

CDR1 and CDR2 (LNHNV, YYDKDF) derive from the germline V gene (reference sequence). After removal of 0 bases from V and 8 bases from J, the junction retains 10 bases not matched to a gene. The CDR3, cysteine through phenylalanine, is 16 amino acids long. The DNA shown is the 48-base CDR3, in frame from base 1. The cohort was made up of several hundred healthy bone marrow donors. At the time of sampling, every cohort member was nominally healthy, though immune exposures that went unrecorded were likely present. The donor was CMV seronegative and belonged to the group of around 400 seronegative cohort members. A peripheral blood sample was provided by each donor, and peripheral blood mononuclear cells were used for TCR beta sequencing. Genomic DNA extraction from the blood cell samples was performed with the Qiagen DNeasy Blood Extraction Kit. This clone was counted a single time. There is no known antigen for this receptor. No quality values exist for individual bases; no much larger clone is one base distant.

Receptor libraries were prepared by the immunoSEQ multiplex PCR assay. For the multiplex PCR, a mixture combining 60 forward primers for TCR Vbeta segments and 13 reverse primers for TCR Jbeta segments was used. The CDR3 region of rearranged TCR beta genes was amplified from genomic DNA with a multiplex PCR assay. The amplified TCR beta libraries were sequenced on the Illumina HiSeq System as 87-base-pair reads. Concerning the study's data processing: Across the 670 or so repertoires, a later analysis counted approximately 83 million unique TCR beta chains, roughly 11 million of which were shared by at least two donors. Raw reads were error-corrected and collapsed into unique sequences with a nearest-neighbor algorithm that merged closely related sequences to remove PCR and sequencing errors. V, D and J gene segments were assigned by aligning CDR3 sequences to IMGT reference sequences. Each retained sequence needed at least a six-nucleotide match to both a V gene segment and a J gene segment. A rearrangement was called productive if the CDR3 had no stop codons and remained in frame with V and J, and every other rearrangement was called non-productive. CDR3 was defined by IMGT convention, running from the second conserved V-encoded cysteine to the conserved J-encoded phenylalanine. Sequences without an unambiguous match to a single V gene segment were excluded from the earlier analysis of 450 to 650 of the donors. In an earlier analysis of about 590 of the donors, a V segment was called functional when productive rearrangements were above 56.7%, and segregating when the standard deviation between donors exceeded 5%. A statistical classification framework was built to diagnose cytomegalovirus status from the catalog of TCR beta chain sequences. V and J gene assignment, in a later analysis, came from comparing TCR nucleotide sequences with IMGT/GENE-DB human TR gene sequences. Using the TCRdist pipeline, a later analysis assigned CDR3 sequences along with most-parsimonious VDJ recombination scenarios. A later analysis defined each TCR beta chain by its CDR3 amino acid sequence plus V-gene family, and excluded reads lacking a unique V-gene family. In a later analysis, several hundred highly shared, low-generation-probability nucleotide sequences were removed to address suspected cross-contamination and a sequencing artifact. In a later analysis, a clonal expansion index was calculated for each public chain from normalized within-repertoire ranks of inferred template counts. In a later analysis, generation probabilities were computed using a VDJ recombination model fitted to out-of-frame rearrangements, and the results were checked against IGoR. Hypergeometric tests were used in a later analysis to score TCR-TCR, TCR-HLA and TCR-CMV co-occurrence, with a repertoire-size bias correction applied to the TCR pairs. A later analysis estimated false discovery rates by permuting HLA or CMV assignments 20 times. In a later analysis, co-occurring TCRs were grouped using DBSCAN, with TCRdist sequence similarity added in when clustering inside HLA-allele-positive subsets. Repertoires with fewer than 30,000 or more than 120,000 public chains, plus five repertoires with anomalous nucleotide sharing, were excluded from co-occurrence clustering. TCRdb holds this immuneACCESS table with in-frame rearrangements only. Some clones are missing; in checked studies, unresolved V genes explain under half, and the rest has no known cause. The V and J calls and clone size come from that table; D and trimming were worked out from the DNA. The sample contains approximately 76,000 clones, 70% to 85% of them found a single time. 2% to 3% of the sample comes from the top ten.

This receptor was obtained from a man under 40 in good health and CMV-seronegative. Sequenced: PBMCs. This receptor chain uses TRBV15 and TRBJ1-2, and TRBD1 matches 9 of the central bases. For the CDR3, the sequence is CATSRDRRGTGHGYTF. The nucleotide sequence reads TGTGCCACCAGCAGAGACCGCCGGGGGACAGGGCACGGCTACACCTTC.